This entry lists 2 T cell receptor beta chains sequenced from one sample in a study of diagnostic markers for celiac disease. Reprocessing the reads, TCRdb reports a single entry for every CDR3 protein and omits DNA. The specimen's table records approximately 1,500 distinct CDR3 sequences. The specimen was either unsorted cells or a sorted T cell fraction (not recorded which). These receptors all stem from a human donor. This table probably holds off-target reads from a library built for another chain.

The rearrangement joins TRBV7-2 to TRBJ2-1; as DNA is missing, the TRBD1 call by TCRdb cannot be tested. The germline gives CDR1 SGHTA, CDR2 FQGNSA. CDR3 length: 11 amino acids. The CDR3 reads CASSLSGPQFF.

The gene calls are TRBV15 and TRBJ2-5; TCRdb outputs TRBD1, but without DNA this stays unchecked. CDR3 length: 15 amino acids. Per the germline V gene, CDR1 is LNHNV and CDR2 is YYDKDF (reference sequence). CDR3: CATSLTRDSQETQYF.